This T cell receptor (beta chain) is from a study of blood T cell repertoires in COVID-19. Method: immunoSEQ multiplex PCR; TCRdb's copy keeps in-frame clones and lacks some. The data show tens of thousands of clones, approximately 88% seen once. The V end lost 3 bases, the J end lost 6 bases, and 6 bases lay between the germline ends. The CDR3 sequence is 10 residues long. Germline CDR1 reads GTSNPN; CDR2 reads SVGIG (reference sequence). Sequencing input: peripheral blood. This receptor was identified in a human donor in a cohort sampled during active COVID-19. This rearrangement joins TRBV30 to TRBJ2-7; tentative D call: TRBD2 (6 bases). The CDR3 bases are TGTGCCTGGAGCGGGGGCGAGCAGTACTTC. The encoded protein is CAWSGGEQYF.